This TCR beta chain was retrieved from a study of cytomegalovirus exposure and HLA in healthy donors. The PCR was carried out with 60 Vbeta primers and 13 Jbeta primers. Libraries were prepared by immunoSEQ multiplex PCR; TCRdb keeps only in-frame clonotypes and omits some of them. The sample includes 150,000 to 200,000 clones. V gave up 3 bases and J gave up 8 bases, with 21 bases separating them. The CDR3 has 16 amino acids. Germline V gives CDR1 WSHSY, CDR2 SAAADI. The source material was PBMCs. This sequence originates from a woman aged 18 to 35 in good health and CMV-seropositive. The chain uses TRBV10-2 and TRBJ2-3; maybe TRBD2 (5 bases). The CDR3 protein is CASSDPGGQSPGTQYF. CDR3 coding DNA: TGCGCCAGCAGTGACCCCGGCGGGCAGAGCCCAGGTACGCAGTATTTT.